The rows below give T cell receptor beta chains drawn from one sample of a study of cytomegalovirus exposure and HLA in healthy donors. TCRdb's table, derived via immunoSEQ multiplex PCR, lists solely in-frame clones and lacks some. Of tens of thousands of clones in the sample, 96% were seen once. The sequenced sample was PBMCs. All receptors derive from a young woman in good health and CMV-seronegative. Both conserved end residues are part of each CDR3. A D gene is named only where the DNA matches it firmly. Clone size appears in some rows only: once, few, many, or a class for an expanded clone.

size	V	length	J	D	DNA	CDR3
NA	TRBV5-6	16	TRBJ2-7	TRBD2	TGTGCCAGCAGCTTGGGTCTGGCGGGGGGGAGCGACGAGCAGTACTTC	CASSLGLAGGSDEQYF
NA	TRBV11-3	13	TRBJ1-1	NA	TGTGCCAGCAGCTTAGATCGGGGGACTGAAGCTTTCTTT	CASSLDRGTEAFF
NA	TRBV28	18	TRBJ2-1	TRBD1	TGTGCCAGCAGGGAAAGTTCCGGGACAGGGTCTTCCTACAATGAGCAGTTCTTC	CASRESSGTGSSYNEQFF
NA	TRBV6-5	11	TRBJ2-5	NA	TGTGCCAGCAGGACAGTGGGGACCCAGTACTTC	CASRTVGTQYF
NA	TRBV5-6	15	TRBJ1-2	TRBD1	TGTGCCAGCAGCCCAAGACAGGGTTGGTACTATGGCTACACCTTC	CASSPRQGWYYGYTF
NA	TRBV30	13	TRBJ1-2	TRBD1	TGTGCCTGGAGTGGAGGAACAGGGGAAGGCTACACCTTC	CAWSGGTGEGYTF
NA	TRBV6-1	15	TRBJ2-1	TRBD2	TGTGCCAGCAGCTACCTAGCGGGATCGCACAATGAGCAGTTCTTC	CASSYLAGSHNEQFF
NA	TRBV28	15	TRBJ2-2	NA	TGTGCCAGCAGTTTCGGCAGGGCGAACACCGGGGAGCTGTTTTTT	CASSFGRANTGELFF
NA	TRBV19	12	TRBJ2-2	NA	TGTGCCAGTAGTATATTCTCCGGGGAGCTGTTTTTT	CASSIFSGELFF
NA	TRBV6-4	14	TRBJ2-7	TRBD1	TGTGCCAGCAACAAACAGGGGGCAGGGTACGAGCAGTACTTC	CASNKQGAGYEQYF
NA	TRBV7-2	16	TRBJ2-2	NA	TGTGCCAGCAGCAAATTGGGCCCCCTGGCCACCGGGGAGCTGTTTTTT	CASSKLGPLATGELFF
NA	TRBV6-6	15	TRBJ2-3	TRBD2	TGTGCCAGCAGCCATAGACTAGCGGGGGTTGATACGCAGTATTTT	CASSHRLAGVDTQYF
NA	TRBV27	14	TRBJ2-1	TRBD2	TGTGCCAGCCGACTAAGCGGGGCGAGAAATGAGCAGTTCTTC	CASRLSGARNEQFF
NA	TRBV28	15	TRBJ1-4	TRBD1	TGTGCCAGCAGTCCCCCCAACAGGGGTAGTGAAAAACTGTTTTTT	CASSPPNRGSEKLFF
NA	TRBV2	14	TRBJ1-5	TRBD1	TGTGCCAGCAGGACAGACAGGGGCAATCAGCCCCAGCATTTT	CASRTDRGNQPQHF
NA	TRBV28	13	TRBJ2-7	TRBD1	TGTGCCTACCGGGACAGGGTAACCTACGAGCAGTACTTC	CAYRDRVTYEQYF
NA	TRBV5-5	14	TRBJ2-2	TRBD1	TGTGCCAGCAGCCGGCAGGGGGCCGCCGGGGAGCTGTTTTTT	CASSRQGAAGELFF
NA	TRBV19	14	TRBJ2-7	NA	TGTGCCAGTAGTATAGCCCCGGGGTCCTACGAGCAGTACTTC	CASSIAPGSYEQYF
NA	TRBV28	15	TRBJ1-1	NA	TGTGCCAGCAGTTCTCTCAGGGGAAGAGGCACTGAAGCTTTCTTT	CASSSLRGRGTEAFF
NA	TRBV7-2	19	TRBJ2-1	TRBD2	TGTGCCAGCAGCCCCAGGGGGACTAGCGGGGGCCGCTCCTACAATGAGCAGTTCTTC	CASSPRGTSGGRSYNEQFF
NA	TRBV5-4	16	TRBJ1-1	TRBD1	TGTGCCAGCAGCCTGGACAGGGGGGTAATGAACACTGAAGCTTTCTTT	CASSLDRGVMNTEAFF
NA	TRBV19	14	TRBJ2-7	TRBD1	TGTGCCAGTAGTACCCGACAGGGGGCGGACGAGCAGTACTTC	CASSTRQGADEQYF
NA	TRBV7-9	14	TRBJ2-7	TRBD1	TGTGCCAGCAGCGGGACAGGTCCTACCTACGAGCAGTACTTC	CASSGTGPTYEQYF
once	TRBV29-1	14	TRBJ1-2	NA	TGCAGCGTTGTTGACATCCCGGGGAGTGGTGGCTACACCTTC	CSVVDIPGSGGYTF
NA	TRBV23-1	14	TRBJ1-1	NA	TGCGCCAGCAGTCAATCCAGGGTGGGCACTGAAGCTTTCTTT	CASSQSRVGTEAFF
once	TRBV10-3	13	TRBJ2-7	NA	TGTGCCATCAGTGACCCGCTACAGGGCCAGCAGTACTTC	CAISDPLQGQQYF
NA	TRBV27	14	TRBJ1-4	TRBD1	TGTGCCAGCAGTTCCGGGACAGGGGGCAAAAAACTGTTTTTT	CASSSGTGGKKLFF
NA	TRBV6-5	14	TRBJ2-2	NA	TGTGCCAGCAGTTTGGGACAACTAACCGGGGAGCTGTTTTTT	CASSLGQLTGELFF
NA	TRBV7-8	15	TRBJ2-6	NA	TGTGCCAGCAGCTTCCCACAGCCTGGGGCCAACGTCCTGACTTTC	CASSFPQPGANVLTF
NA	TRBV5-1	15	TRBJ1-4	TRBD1	TGCGCCAGCAGCTTGGGATCAGGGGGCTCTGAAAAACTGTTTTTT	CASSLGSGGSEKLFF
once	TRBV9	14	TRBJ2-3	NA	TGTGCCAGCAGCGCGCCGACAGCAGGGGATACGCAGTATTTT	CASSAPTAGDTQYF
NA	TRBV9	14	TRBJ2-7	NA	TGTGCCAGCAGCGTGTTTGGCACAAGCTACGAGCAGTACTTC	CASSVFGTSYEQYF
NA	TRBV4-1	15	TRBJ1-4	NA	TGCGCCAGCACCCCAGGGGACGGAACTAATGAAAAACTGTTTTTT	CASTPGDGTNEKLFF
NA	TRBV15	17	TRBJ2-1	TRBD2	TGTGCCACCAGCAGACCCGTGGGGCGGGGGGACCACAATGAGCAGTTCTTC	CATSRPVGRGDHNEQFF
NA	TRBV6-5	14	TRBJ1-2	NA	TGTGCCAGCACCACAGGGTCCGGCGGTGATGGCTACACCTTC	CASTTGSGGDGYTF